Below, 28 T cell receptor beta chains from the same sample are listed, as sequenced in a study of Graves' ophthalmopathy and Graves' hyperthyroidism. The authors amplified TCR beta CDR3 regions from RNA transcripts. Second-round multiplex PCR came after a first-round RT-PCR that employed HTBI primers. Via MiXCR, TCRdb re-called the multiplex PCR reads, giving one row per CDR3 protein. The profile shows hundreds of thousands of distinct CDR3 sequences, more than 40% of them singletons. Material for sequencing was peripheral blood. These receptors came from an adult man with Graves' ophthalmopathy.

Remarks on this clonotype: Given a much more abundant clone one base away, this may be a read error. V gene TRBV5-1 combines with J gene TRBJ1-1; 7 positions agree with TRBD1. The CDR3 runs 15 residues. The V gene's germline CDR1 is SGHRS and CDR2 YFSETQ. The CDR3 protein is CTSSSDRTVNTEAFF. The DNA for the CDR3 is TGCACCAGCAGCTCGGACAGGACTGTAAACACTGAAGCTTTCTTT.

This clonotype was seen ten or more times. The chain recombines TRBV25-1 with TRBJ2-7; 10 bases agree with TRBD1. V was clipped by 1 base and J by 5 bases; unmatched bases: 5. This CDR3 has 15 residues. Germline CDR1 reads MGHDK; CDR2 reads SYGVNS. The CDR3 nucleotides are TGTGCCAGCAGTGAATTGCCGGGACAGGGGAACGAGCAGTACTTC. Translating it yields CASSELPGQGNEQYF.

Worth noting for this clonotype: A much larger clone sits a single nucleotide away, making a read error possible. V usage is TRBV2 and J usage is TRBJ2-2; possibly TRBD1 or TRBD2 for D (5 bases each). Between the trimmed V and J ends, which lost 4 bases and 4 bases, there was a span of 13 bases. The CDR3 spans 15 residues. CDR1 and CDR2 from the germline V gene are SNHLY and FYNNEI. The CDR3 loop is CASSGGWSGTGELFF. CDR3 sequence (DNA): TGTGCCAGCAGTGGGGGGTGGTCTGGCACCGGGGAGCTGTTTTTT.

On this clonotype: One base away lies a much larger clone, so this may be a sequencing read error. This chain connects TRBV19 to TRBJ2-7; D possibly corresponds to TRBD1 (6 bases). Trimming took 5 bases from V and 6 from J, leaving 14 bases between them. This CDR3 region has 13 residues. Germline lookup yields CDR1 LNHDA and CDR2 SQIVND (reference sequence). The CDR3 region has the DNA TGTGCCAGTAGTGGACAGTGTGTGGGCGAGCAGTACTTC. It encodes CASSGQCVGEQYF.

The J gene is TRBJ1-2, the V gene TRBV2; TRBD1 might be the D (5 bases). The CDR3 has 13 amino acids. Looked up from germline, CDR1 is SNHLY and CDR2 is FYNNEI. V was trimmed by 6 bases and J by 4 bases, leaving 12 bases between them. CDR3 amino acids: CASRGGWSYGYTF. The CDR3 DNA follows: TGTGCCAGCAGGGGGGGGTGGAGCTATGGCTACACCTTC.

The chain employs TRBV10-3 and TRBJ1-2; D unclear. V gave up 0 bases and J gave up 8 bases, with 13 bases separating them. CDR1 and CDR2 from the germline V gene are ENHRY and SYGVKD. The CDR3 is made up of 14 amino acids. The CDR3, as DNA: TGTGCCATCAGTGAGTCGATCGGACGGACGGGCTACACCTTC. Translating gives CAISESIGRTGYTF.

This sequence joins TRBV5-1 and TRBJ1-4, with 10 bases fitting TRBD1. Trimming cost V 4 bases and J 10 bases; bases outside gene matches: 10. Looked up from germline, CDR1 is SGHRS and CDR2 is YFSETQ. The CDR3 spans 15 residues. The CDR3 DNA is TGCGCCAGCAGCCCGGGGACAGGGGTCGGCGGAAAACTGTTTTTT. Encoded protein: CASSPGTGVGGKLFF.

The chain is built from TRBV10-2 and TRBJ1-6, with 9 bases aligning to TRBD1. Trimming removed 0 bases from V and 6 bases from J; junction bases left unmatched: 3. Germline-derived CDR1 and CDR2 are WSHSY and SAAADI. This CDR3 is 16 amino acids long. The CDR3 reads CASSESGTGSNSPLHF. DNA for the CDR3: TGCGCCAGCAGTGAGTCCGGGACAGGGAGTAATTCACCCCTCCACTTT.

V and J are TRBV10-3 and TRBJ1-4; 9 positions agree with TRBD1. CDR1 ENHRY and CDR2 SYGVKD come from the germline V gene. After removal of 5 bases from V and 6 bases from J, the junction contained 4 bases not matched to a gene. The CDR3 has 14 amino acids. Here the CDR3 DNA reads TGTGCCATCAGTCCCGGGACAGGGCATGAAAAACTGTTTTTT. This sequence encodes CAISPGTGHEKLFF.

In this sample, this clonotype turned up many times. J is TRBJ1-2 and V is TRBV5-8, with 8 nucleotides matching TRBD1. The ends lost 0 bases at V and 5 bases at J; junction bases unmatched: 6. The CDR3 extends over 15 amino acids. Germline lookup yields CDR1 SGHTS and CDR2 YDEGEE. For the CDR3, the DNA is TGTGCCAGCAGCTTGGTGACAGGGGAAGGATATGGCTACACCTTC. This translates into CASSLVTGEGYGYTF.

This clonotype was counted ten times or more. CDR3 region: CASSLRRSPLHF. The CDR3 nucleotides are TGTGCCAGCAGTTTAAGAAGGTCACCCCTCCACTTT. This chain connects TRBV12-3 or TRBV12-4 to TRBJ1-6; D remains ambiguous. The CDR3 sequence is 12 residues long. V was clipped by 2 bases and J by 10 bases, with 6 bases between them.

This clonotype was found many times. V is TRBV20-1 and J is TRBJ1-5; no reliable D call. CDR1 is DFQATT, CDR2 SNEGSKA, per germline (reference sequence). The length of the CDR3 is 9 residues. DNA for the CDR3: TGCAAGTGTTTGCAGCCCCAGCATTTT. It is translated as CKCLQPQHF.

The chain combines TRBV19 with TRBJ2-7; 11 nucleotides align to TRBD2. The J segment lost 3 bases and the V segment lost 3 bases, leaving 7 bases of the junction unmatched. Germline-derived CDR1 and CDR2 are LNHDA and SQIVND (reference sequence). The CDR3 totals 16 residues. The CDR3 DNA sequence: TGTGCCAGTAGTATTATGGGACTAGCGGAAGACTACGAGCAGTACTTC. Protein: CASSIMGLAEDYEQYF.

This chain links TRBV15 with TRBJ1-4; D perhaps matches TRBD1 (6 bases). V was shortened by 0 bases and J by 10 bases, with 12 bases between the two germline ends. CDR3 length equals 14 residues. From germline, CDR1 is LNHNV and CDR2 YYDKDF (reference sequence). The CDR3, as DNA: TGTGCCACCAGCAGAGACCCAGGGGCTGGAAAACTGTTTTTT. It is translated as CATSRDPGAGKLFF.

This clonotype came up many times. The gene calls are TRBV19 and TRBJ1-1, with D unresolved. Germline CDR1 LNHDA, CDR2 SQIVND (reference sequence). This CDR3 has 14 amino acids. V was clipped by 2 bases and J by 3 bases, with 10 bases between them. CDR3 protein: CASSIIGRDTEAFF. CDR3 DNA: TGTGCCAGTAGTATAATAGGGCGTGACACTGAAGCTTTCTTT.

This clonotype was seen more than once but under ten times. The V and J genes are TRBV3-1 and TRBJ1-2, with unresolved D. The CDR3 loop spans 15 amino acids. Germline CDR1 LGHDT, CDR2 YNNKEL (reference sequence). Trimming left V 0 bases short and J 6 bases short, with 14 bases between. The CDR3 reads CASSQEGGEVHGYTF. In nucleotides, the CDR3 is TGTGCCAGCAGCCAAGAAGGAGGAGAAGTGCATGGCTACACCTTC.

This clonotype was counted ten times or more. The rearrangement uses TRBV9 and TRBJ2-7, with D hard to call. This CDR3 region has 14 residues. Trimming cost V 4 bases and J 2 bases, with 13 bases left between them. Germline V gene sequence: CDR1 SGDLS, CDR2 YYNGEE. In DNA, the CDR3 is TGTGCCAGCAGCCAAGGCGACATCGCCTACGAGCAGTACTTC. It is translated as CASSQGDIAYEQYF.

At least ten counts were recorded for this clonotype. This rearrangement joins TRBV7-8 to TRBJ2-7; 8 bases match TRBD1. The V gene's germline CDR1 is SGHVS and CDR2 FQNEAQ. Trimming took 5 bases from V and 2 from J; bases not matched to a gene: 8. CDR3 length: 15 amino acids. The CDR3 DNA follows: TGTGCCAGCAGCCCAGGGGGGACAGGAGCCTACGAGCAGTACTTC. Encoded protein: CASSPGGTGAYEQYF.

The chain carries TRBV20-1 and TRBJ1-5; D is possibly TRBD1 (5 bases). The CDR3 is made up of 13 amino acids. Germline CDR1 and CDR2: DFQATT and SNEGSKA (reference sequence). The V end lost 4 bases, the J end lost 14 bases, and 21 bases lay between the germline ends. The DNA for the CDR3 is TGCAGTGCTAAACCATGGGGACTAGAATCTGAGCATTTT. Its protein product is CSAKPWGLESEHF.

This sequence joins TRBV25-1 and TRBJ2-6, with D tentatively TRBD2 (6 bases). There are 18 residues in the CDR3. The ends were cut back, 6 bases at V and 0 bases at J, with 18 bases in the middle. Per germline, CDR1 MGHDK and CDR2 SYGVNS. CDR3 DNA: TGTGCCAGCAGCAAGTCGTCGGGGGTCTACTCTGGGGCCAACGTCCTGACTTTC. This encodes CASSKSSGVYSGANVLTF.

This clonotype was seen at least ten times. The V and J genes are TRBV19 and TRBJ1-5, with TRBD1 identical over 7 bases. Germline CDR1 LNHDA, CDR2 SQIVND (reference sequence). The CDR3 consists of 15 residues. Germline trimming cut 4 bases from V and 2 bases from J; bases unmatched to any gene: 5. The CDR3 loop is CASSRDRLRNQPQHF. CDR3 bases: TGTGCCAGTAGTAGGGACAGACTTCGCAATCAGCCCCAGCATTTT.

In this sample, this clonotype turned up many times. This CDR3 is CSARKANEVEAFF. CDR3 sequence (DNA): TGCAGTGCTAGAAAGGCCAATGAAGTAGAAGCTTTCTTT. J is TRBJ1-1 and V is TRBV20-1; D is unclear. The germline V gene has CDR1 DFQATT and CDR2 SNEGSKA (reference sequence). V lost 2 bases and J lost 8, with 15 bases in between. The CDR3 consists of 13 residues.

The genes are TRBV30 and TRBJ1-1; maybe TRBD1 (5 bases). The CDR3 loop spans 14 amino acids. Trimming removed 2 bases at V and 3 bases at J, with 13 bases between. Germline CDR1 reads GTSNPN; CDR2 reads SVGIG (reference sequence). The CDR3 nucleotides read TGTGCCTGGAGTCGTGGTCAGGGTTACACTGAAGCTTTCTTT. This gives the protein CAWSRGQGYTEAFF.

The J gene is TRBJ1-1, the V gene TRBV19, with 9 bases identical to TRBD1. Germline values: CDR1 LNHDA, CDR2 SQIVND (reference sequence). V shed 7 bases and J 11 bases; nucleotides not matched to a gene: 2. The CDR3 has 10 residues. In nucleotides, the CDR3 is TGTGCCAGTATACAGGGGGCCGCTTTCTTT. Translation: CASIQGAAFF.

This clonotype was detected a few times. The V gene is TRBV7-6, the J gene TRBJ2-7; either TRBD1 or TRBD2 may supply D (6 bases each). With 6 bases removed from V and 5 bases from J, the gap between germline ends came to 20 bases. The germline V gene has CDR1 SGHVS and CDR2 FNYEAQ. CDR3 length: 15 amino acids. The CDR3 coding sequence is TGTGCCAGCAGTTACTTGGGGGGAACAGGGAACGAGCAGTACTTC. Translation: CASSYLGGTGNEQYF.

CDR3 in DNA: TGTGCCAGCAGCGCCAAACTAGCGGGAGGAGGGGAGACCCAGTACTTC. Its translation: CASSAKLAGGGETQYF. The rearrangement uses TRBV9 and TRBJ2-5; 12 bases fit TRBD2. J lost 5 bases, V lost 3 bases, and 8 bases had no gene match. The germline V gene encodes CDR1 SGDLS and CDR2 YYNGEE. The CDR3 has 16 amino acids.

Regarding this clonotype: One end of the junction varies from germline; a read error may be responsible. This chain joins TRBV2 and TRBJ2-7; TRBD2 matches 13 bases. The CDR3 sequence is 14 residues long. Germline lookup yields CDR1 SNHLY and CDR2 FYNNEI. The CDR3 is CASVGTSGTGELYF. The CDR3 DNA reads TGTGCCAGCGTAGGGACTAGCGGGACCGGGGAGCTGTACTTC.

This clonotype was seen many times. This rearrangement joins TRBV29-1 to TRBJ2-5, with TRBD2 identical over 12 bases. The CDR3 is 20 residues long. Germline lookup yields CDR1 SQVTM and CDR2 ANQGSEA. The trim removed 1 base at V and 4 bases at J, leaving 19 bases unmatched. The CDR3 loop reads CSVEVWSGPRTSGNGETQYF. CDR3 DNA sequence: TGCAGCGTTGAAGTCTGGAGTGGGCCCCGGACTAGCGGGAATGGAGAGACCCAGTACTTC.